This T cell receptor (beta chain) was retrieved from a study of T cell responses to AZD1222 COVID-19 vaccine. Study information: The analysis combined second doses at about 4 or about 12 weeks.

This clone appeared a single time. What it binds is unknown. Study conclusions and caveats: Among spike-specific TCRs, nearly half reportedly target unmutated variant regions. Most donors were white British and more were female, and clonal diversity was possibly underestimated. Vaccine-related CD4 TCRs covered spike, predominating at 160-218 and 743-854.

Method: immunoSEQ multiplex PCR; TCRdb's copy keeps in-frame clones and lacks some. Of around 120,000 clones in the sample, roughly 91% are singletons; the top ten hold roughly 1.2%. Germline-derived CDR1 and CDR2 are LGHDT and YNNKEL (reference sequence). The V and J ends lost 0 bases and 1 base, in that order; junction bases with no gene match: 5. The CDR3 is 17 residues long. Sample: peripheral blood, taken on day 0 of AZD1222 vaccination. The TCR was taken from an adult in good health. This chain joins TRBV3-1 (or the pseudogene TRBV3-2) and TRBJ2-3; 9 nucleotides match TRBD2. DNA for the CDR3: TGTGCCAGCAGCCAAGAGTCCCTAGCGGGGCGCACAGATACGCAGTATTTT. This translates into CASSQESLAGRTDTQYF.